This T cell receptor (beta chain) was obtained from a study of human thymus T cells. Findings and limits, study-wide: Related work showed strongly overlapping thymic repertoires across unrelated individuals. Blood and thymic repertoires both appeared biased in V and J gene usage.

Worth noting for this clone: Its antigen is unidentified.

Germline V gene data show CDR1 as MNHEY and CDR2 as SMNVEV (reference sequence). The ends lost 6 bases at V and 2 bases at J; junction bases unmatched: 7. The CDR3 extends over 15 amino acids. The assay was immunoSEQ multiplex PCR, and TCRdb's table has in-frame clones only and misses some. The sample gives approximately 70,000 clones, roughly 94% of which show up once; around 0.037% is in the top ten. Resections removed during corrective heart surgery provided the thymus tissue used. Serving as donors were healthy Finnish infants, each of whom was having open corrective surgery for congenital heart defects.

The sample taken for sequencing was thymus tissue. V gene TRBV27 combines with J gene TRBJ1-1; the match to TRBD1 covers 9 bases. This receptor was obtained from a girl under three years old with a congenital heart defect but otherwise immunologically healthy. The CDR3 region has the DNA TGTGCCAGCAGGGCCGGGACAGGGCATAACACTGAAGCTTTCTTT. Its translation is CASRAGTGHNTEAFF.